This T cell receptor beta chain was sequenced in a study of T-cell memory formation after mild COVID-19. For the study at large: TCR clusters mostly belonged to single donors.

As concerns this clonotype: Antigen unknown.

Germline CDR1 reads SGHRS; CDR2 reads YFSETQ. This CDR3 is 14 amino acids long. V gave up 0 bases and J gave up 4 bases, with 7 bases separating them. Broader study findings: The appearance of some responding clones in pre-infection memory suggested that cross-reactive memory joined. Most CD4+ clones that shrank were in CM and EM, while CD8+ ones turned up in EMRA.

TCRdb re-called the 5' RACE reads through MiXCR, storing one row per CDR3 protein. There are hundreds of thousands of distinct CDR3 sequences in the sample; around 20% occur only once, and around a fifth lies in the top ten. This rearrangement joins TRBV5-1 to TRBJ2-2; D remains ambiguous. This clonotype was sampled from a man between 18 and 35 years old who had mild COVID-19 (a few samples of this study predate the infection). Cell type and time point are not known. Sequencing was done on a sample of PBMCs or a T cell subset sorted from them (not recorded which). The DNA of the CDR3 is TGCGCCAGCAGCTTGGGACACATCACCGGGGAGCTGTTTTTT. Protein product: CASSLGHITGELFF.